These 6 T cell receptor beta chains were all obtained from the same sample, sequenced in a study of Ad26.COV2.S vaccination and SARS-CoV-2 variants. The treatment is: about 20 received Ad26.COV2.S at low or high dose, single or two shots; roughly five received placebo; per-sample allocation not given. The samples date from day 63 after the first vaccine or placebo injection. Produced via immunoSEQ multiplex PCR; TCRdb's table is partial and in-frame only. Of about 320,000 clones listed, 85% were seen once; the top ten hold 2% to 2.5%. The source was peripheral blood, collected in a trial of Ad26.COV2.S vaccine versus placebo. The receptor source for this set is a person aged 18-65 years who received the Ad26.COV2.S COVID-19 vaccine or a placebo.

This chain links TRBV19 with TRBJ1-5, with 8 bases fitting TRBD1. This CDR3 is built from 14 residues. The V segment lost 7 bases and the J segment 2 bases; nucleotides outside the gene matches: 4. From germline, CDR1 is LNHDA and CDR2 SQIVND (reference sequence). The CDR3 spells CASTKTGGNQPQHF. The DNA for the CDR3 is TGTGCCAGTACCAAGACAGGGGGCAATCAGCCCCAGCATTTT.

V gene TRBV4-1 combines with J gene TRBJ2-3; 8 bases map to TRBD2. This CDR3 comprises 16 residues. Unmatched junction bases numbered 12, after V lost 5 bases and J lost 5 bases. The germline CDR1 and CDR2 sequences are MGHRA and YSYEKL. The CDR3 coding sequence is TGCGCCAGCAGCTTTCACGGGGGGGCCGATCTAGATACGCAGTATTTT. Protein product: CASSFHGGADLDTQYF.

In this sample, this clone turned up a few times. The chain has TRBV3-1 (or the pseudogene TRBV3-2) and TRBJ2-3, with 8 bases aligning to TRBD2. Germline V CDR1 and CDR2: LGHDT, YNNKEL (reference sequence). The CDR3 covers 15 residues. With V trimmed by 1 base and J by 4 bases, 4 bases remained unmatched. CDR3 in amino acids: CASSQGTSYADTQYF. CDR3 coding DNA: TGTGCCAGCAGCCAAGGGACTAGCTACGCAGATACGCAGTATTTT.

This chain connects TRBV7-9 to TRBJ2-7; maybe TRBD2 (6 bases). Germline CDR1 is SEHNR and CDR2 is FQNEAQ (reference sequence). The V gene lost 2 bases and the J gene lost 3 bases, with 14 bases spanning the gap. The CDR3 is made up of 15 amino acids. CDR3 region: CASSLIGRRDYEQYF. The CDR3 DNA sequence: TGTGCCAGCAGCTTAATTGGTCGGCGGGACTACGAGCAGTACTTC.

This chain joins TRBV6-1 and TRBJ1-2; D gene ambiguous. Germline CDR1 and CDR2: MNHNS and SASEGT. V was shortened by 3 bases and J by 2 bases, with 4 bases between the two germline ends. This CDR3 is 12 amino acids long. CDR3 sequence (DNA): TGTGCCAGCAGTGAGGGCAACTATGGCTACACCTTC. This codes for CASSEGNYGYTF.

V gene TRBV5-5 combines with J gene TRBJ2-3, with a weak D call TRBD1 (6 bases). V lost 4 bases and J lost 2, with 14 bases in between. The CDR3 consists of 15 residues. Germline values: CDR1 SGHKS, CDR2 YYEKEE (reference sequence). The CDR3 region is CASSHRDTYTDTQYF. The CDR3 nucleotides read TGTGCCAGCAGCCACCGGGACACTTACACAGATACGCAGTATTTT.